These T cell receptor beta chains were read from a single sample in a study of blood T cell repertoires in COVID-19. Data came from immunoSEQ multiplex PCR; TCRdb stores just in-frame clones and leaves some out. This table holds over 400,000 clones, roughly 90% found once. Sequenced input: peripheral blood. These receptors originate from a woman aged 25-40 years with active or convalescent COVID-19. Each CDR3 is given without its conserved first and last residue. A D gene is named only where the DNA matches it firmly.

j_call: TRBJ2-7
v_call: TRBV10-2
d_call: TRBD2
cdr3_length: 12
cdr3_aa: ASAPSGGFYEQY

j_call: TRBJ2-3
v_call: TRBV6-4
d_call: TRBD2
cdr3_length: 13
cdr3_aa: ASSDSGGFTDTQY

j_call: TRBJ1-1
v_call: TRBV5-6
d_call: TRBD1
cdr3_length: 12
cdr3_aa: ASSRTGGEEGAF

j_call: TRBJ2-3
v_call: TRBV11-3
d_call: NA
cdr3_length: 11
cdr3_aa: ASGLRESDTQY

j_call: TRBJ1-2
v_call: TRBV3-1/TRBV3-2
d_call: NA
cdr3_length: 11
cdr3_aa: ASSRQGYYGYT

j_call: TRBJ2-2
v_call: TRBV19
d_call: TRBD1
cdr3_length: 14
cdr3_aa: ASSEGAEINTGELF

j_call: TRBJ2-5
v_call: TRBV3-1/TRBV3-2
d_call: NA
cdr3_length: 13
cdr3_aa: ASSQEGSYLETQY

j_call: TRBJ2-7
v_call: TRBV6-2/TRBV6-3
d_call: TRBD2
cdr3_length: 13
cdr3_aa: ASSTTSGARYEQY

j_call: TRBJ1-3
v_call: TRBV18
d_call: NA
cdr3_length: 12
cdr3_aa: ASSPVRSGNTIY

j_call: TRBJ2-3
v_call: TRBV19
d_call: NA
cdr3_length: 12
cdr3_aa: ASSIGREADTQY

j_call: TRBJ1-2
v_call: TRBV29-1
d_call: NA
cdr3_length: 10
cdr3_aa: SVPGHHYGYT

j_call: TRBJ1-3
v_call: TRBV30
d_call: TRBD1
cdr3_length: 11
cdr3_aa: AWSLDRVNTIY

j_call: TRBJ2-7
v_call: TRBV11-2
d_call: NA
cdr3_length: 12
cdr3_aa: ASSRERQSYEQY

j_call: TRBJ2-3
v_call: TRBV19
d_call: TRBD2
cdr3_length: 13
cdr3_aa: ATYGTSGITDTQY

j_call: TRBJ2-7
v_call: TRBV5-1
d_call: NA
cdr3_length: 13
cdr3_aa: ASSFAPGAAYEQY

j_call: TRBJ1-6
v_call: TRBV21-1
d_call: NA
cdr3_length: 11
cdr3_aa: ASRGGPGSPLH

j_call: TRBJ1-2
v_call: TRBV3-1/TRBV3-2
d_call: TRBD1
cdr3_length: 12
cdr3_aa: ASSGQGAGYGYT

j_call: TRBJ2-7
v_call: TRBV27
d_call: NA
cdr3_length: 13
cdr3_aa: ASSTLTGSRHEQY

j_call: TRBJ2-7
v_call: TRBV18
d_call: NA
cdr3_length: 13
cdr3_aa: ASSPNPISHYEQY

j_call: TRBJ2-3
v_call: TRBV7-2
d_call: NA
cdr3_length: 12
cdr3_aa: ASSLILSTDTQY

j_call: TRBJ1-5
v_call: TRBV24-1
d_call: NA
cdr3_length: 16
cdr3_aa: ATPRQAATLGFVRSQH

j_call: TRBJ1-1
v_call: TRBV11-2
d_call: NA
cdr3_length: 12
cdr3_aa: ASSPRAVLTEAF

j_call: TRBJ1-1
v_call: TRBV5-1
d_call: NA
cdr3_length: 15
cdr3_aa: ASSLDRINGLNTEAF

j_call: TRBJ2-5
v_call: TRBV6-5
d_call: NA
cdr3_length: 9
cdr3_aa: ASSRLETQY

j_call: TRBJ2-3
v_call: TRBV2
d_call: TRBD2
cdr3_length: 13
cdr3_aa: ASSEYGRGGDAQY

j_call: TRBJ2-5
v_call: TRBV5-1
d_call: TRBD2
cdr3_length: 15
cdr3_aa: ASSPAYVGGAKETQY

j_call: TRBJ2-2
v_call: TRBV7-9
d_call: TRBD2
cdr3_length: 16
cdr3_aa: ASSLGGLAGPNTGELF

j_call: TRBJ2-7
v_call: TRBV13
d_call: NA
cdr3_length: 12
cdr3_aa: ASSGGDRNYEQY

j_call: TRBJ2-7
v_call: TRBV5-1
d_call: TRBD1
cdr3_length: 13
cdr3_aa: ASSLDWDSFYEQY

j_call: TRBJ2-2
v_call: TRBV5-1
d_call: NA
cdr3_length: 13
cdr3_aa: ASSPNGQTTGELF

j_call: TRBJ1-1
v_call: TRBV19
d_call: NA
cdr3_length: 13
cdr3_aa: ASTPVSSMNTEAF

j_call: TRBJ1-2
v_call: TRBV2
d_call: NA
cdr3_length: 10
cdr3_aa: ASNRAGQGYT

j_call: TRBJ2-1
v_call: TRBV5-8
d_call: TRBD2
cdr3_length: 13
cdr3_aa: ASSAGLAGANEQF

j_call: TRBJ1-4
v_call: TRBV3-1/TRBV3-2
d_call: TRBD1
cdr3_length: 13
cdr3_aa: ASSHKTGLVEKLF

j_call: TRBJ1-4
v_call: TRBV2
d_call: NA
cdr3_length: 14
cdr3_aa: ASSESLGGDNEKLF

j_call: TRBJ1-2
v_call: TRBV14
d_call: NA
cdr3_length: 13
cdr3_aa: ASSQEGRVGVGYT

j_call: TRBJ1-5
v_call: TRBV6-5
d_call: NA
cdr3_length: 13
cdr3_aa: ASTNRGGYNQPQH

j_call: TRBJ2-2
v_call: TRBV9
d_call: TRBD2
cdr3_length: 14
cdr3_aa: ASSLLLAEDTGELF

j_call: TRBJ1-6
v_call: TRBV2
d_call: NA
cdr3_length: 14
cdr3_aa: ASSEAFVQHNSPLH

j_call: TRBJ1-5
v_call: TRBV2
d_call: TRBD1
cdr3_length: 11
cdr3_aa: ASRGTDYQPQH

j_call: TRBJ2-1
v_call: TRBV5-1
d_call: NA
cdr3_length: 12
cdr3_aa: ASSLGGPYNEQF

j_call: TRBJ1-1
v_call: TRBV19
d_call: NA
cdr3_length: 12
cdr3_aa: ATTIGGGNTEAF

j_call: TRBJ2-6
v_call: TRBV7-2
d_call: NA
cdr3_length: 12
cdr3_aa: ASSLSGTLNVLT

j_call: TRBJ2-1
v_call: TRBV6-4
d_call: TRBD2
cdr3_length: 14
cdr3_aa: ASSVSPAGTYNEQF

j_call: TRBJ1-3
v_call: TRBV30
d_call: NA
cdr3_length: 12
cdr3_aa: AWSGQSSGNTIY

j_call: TRBJ2-1
v_call: TRBV25-1
d_call: TRBD2
cdr3_length: 12
cdr3_aa: ASKKLAGDNEQF

j_call: TRBJ1-2
v_call: TRBV2
d_call: NA
cdr3_length: 12
cdr3_aa: ASSLNPSNYGYT

j_call: TRBJ2-7
v_call: TRBV6-5
d_call: TRBD1
cdr3_length: 13
cdr3_aa: ASRKLGQGTYEQY

j_call: TRBJ1-6
v_call: TRBV29-1
d_call: NA
cdr3_length: 11
cdr3_aa: SVSDGVNSPLH

j_call: TRBJ2-7
v_call: TRBV18
d_call: NA
cdr3_length: 11
cdr3_aa: ASSQYSTYEQY

j_call: TRBJ2-3
v_call: TRBV4-1
d_call: TRBD2
cdr3_length: 13
cdr3_aa: ASSQLAGVSDTQY

j_call: TRBJ2-3
v_call: TRBV5-6
d_call: TRBD2
cdr3_length: 15
cdr3_aa: ASSLRLAGVNTDTQY

j_call: TRBJ1-5
v_call: TRBV13
d_call: NA
cdr3_length: 13
cdr3_aa: ASSLGRGGGQPQH